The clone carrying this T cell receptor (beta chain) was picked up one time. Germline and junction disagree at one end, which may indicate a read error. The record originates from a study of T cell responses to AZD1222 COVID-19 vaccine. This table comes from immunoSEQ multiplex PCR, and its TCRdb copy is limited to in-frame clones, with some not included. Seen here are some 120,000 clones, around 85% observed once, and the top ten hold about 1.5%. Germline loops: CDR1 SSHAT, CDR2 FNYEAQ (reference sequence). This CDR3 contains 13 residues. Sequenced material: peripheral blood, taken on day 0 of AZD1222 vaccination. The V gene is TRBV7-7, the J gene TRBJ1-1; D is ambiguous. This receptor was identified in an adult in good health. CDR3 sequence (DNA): TGTGCTAGCAGCTTAGCGGACGGGACTGAAGCTTTCTTT. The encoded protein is CASSLADGTEAFF.